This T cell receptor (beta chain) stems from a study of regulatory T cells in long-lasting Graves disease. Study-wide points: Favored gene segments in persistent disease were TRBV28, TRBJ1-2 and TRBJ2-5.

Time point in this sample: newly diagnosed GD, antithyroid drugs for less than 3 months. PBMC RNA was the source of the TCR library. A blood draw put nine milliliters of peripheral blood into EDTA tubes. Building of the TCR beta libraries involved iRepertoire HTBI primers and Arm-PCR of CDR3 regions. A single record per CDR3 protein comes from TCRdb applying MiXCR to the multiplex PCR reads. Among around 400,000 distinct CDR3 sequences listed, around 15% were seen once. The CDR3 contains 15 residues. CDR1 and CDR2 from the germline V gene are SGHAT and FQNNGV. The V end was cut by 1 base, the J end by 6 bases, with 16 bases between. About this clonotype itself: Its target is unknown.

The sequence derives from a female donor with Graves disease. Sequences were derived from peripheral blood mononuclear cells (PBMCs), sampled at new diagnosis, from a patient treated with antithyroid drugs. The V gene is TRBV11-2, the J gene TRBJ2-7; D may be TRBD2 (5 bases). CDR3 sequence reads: CASSLVPGKHPEQYF. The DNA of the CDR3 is TGTGCCAGCAGCTTAGTTCCGGGAAAGCACCCCGAGCAGTACTTC.